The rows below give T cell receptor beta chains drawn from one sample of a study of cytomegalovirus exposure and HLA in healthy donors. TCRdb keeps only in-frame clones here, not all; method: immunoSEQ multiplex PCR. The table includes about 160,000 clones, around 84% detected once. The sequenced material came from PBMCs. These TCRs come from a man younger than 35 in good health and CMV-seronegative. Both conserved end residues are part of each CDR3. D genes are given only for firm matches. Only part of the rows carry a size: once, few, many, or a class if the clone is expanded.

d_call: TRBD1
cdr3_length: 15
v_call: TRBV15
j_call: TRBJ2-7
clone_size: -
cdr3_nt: TGTGCCACCAGCGGCTTAGAGGACAGGAACTACGAGCAGTACTTC
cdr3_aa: CATSGLEDRNYEQYF

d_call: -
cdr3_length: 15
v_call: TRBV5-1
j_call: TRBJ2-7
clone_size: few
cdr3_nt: TGCGCCAGCAGCTTGGGTAAAGGGGTCCTTGACGAGCAGTACTTC
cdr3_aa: CASSLGKGVLDEQYF

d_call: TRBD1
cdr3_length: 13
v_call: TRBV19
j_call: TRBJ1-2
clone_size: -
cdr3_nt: TGTGCCAGTAGTGGGGCAGGGGGCTATGGCTACACCTTC
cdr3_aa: CASSGAGGYGYTF

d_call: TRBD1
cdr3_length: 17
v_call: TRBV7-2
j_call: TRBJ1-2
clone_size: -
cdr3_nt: TGTGCCAGCAGCTTATCCTGGGGACAGCGGATTAACTATGGCTACACCTTC
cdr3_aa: CASSLSWGQRINYGYTF

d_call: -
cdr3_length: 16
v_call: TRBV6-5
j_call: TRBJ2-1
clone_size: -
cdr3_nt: TGTGCCAGCAGTTACTCATCCGGGAACTCCTACAATGAGCAGTTCTTC
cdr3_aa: CASSYSSGNSYNEQFF

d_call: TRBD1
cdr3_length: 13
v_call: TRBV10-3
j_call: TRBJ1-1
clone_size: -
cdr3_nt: TGTGCCATCAGAGGACAGGGGAACACTGAAGCTTTCTTT
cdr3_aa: CAIRGQGNTEAFF

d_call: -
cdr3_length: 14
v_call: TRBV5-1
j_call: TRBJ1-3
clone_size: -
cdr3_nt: TGCGCCAGCAGCCCGGGGGGGAACGGAAACACCATATATTTT
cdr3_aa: CASSPGGNGNTIYF

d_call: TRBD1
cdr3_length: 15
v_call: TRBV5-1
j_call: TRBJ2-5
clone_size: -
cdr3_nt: TGCGCCAGCAGCTTGGTTGAGACAGGGGGGGAGACCCAGTACTTC
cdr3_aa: CASSLVETGGETQYF

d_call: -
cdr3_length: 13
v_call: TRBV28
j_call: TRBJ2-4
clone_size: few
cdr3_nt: TGTGCCAGCAGTCGAAGAGACAGGTCGGTTCAGTACTTC
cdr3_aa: CASSRRDRSVQYF

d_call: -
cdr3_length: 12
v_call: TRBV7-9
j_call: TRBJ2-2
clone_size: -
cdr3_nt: TGTGCCAGCAGCTTAGAGCCCGGGGAGCTGTTTTTT
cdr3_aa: CASSLEPGELFF

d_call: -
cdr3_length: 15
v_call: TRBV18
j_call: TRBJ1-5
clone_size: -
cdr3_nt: TGTGCCAGCTCACCACTAGGGGCCAGCAATCAGCCCCAGCATTTT
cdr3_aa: CASSPLGASNQPQHF

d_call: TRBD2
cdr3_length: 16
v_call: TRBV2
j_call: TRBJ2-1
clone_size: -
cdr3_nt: TGTGCCAGTGACCTGAGAGGAGCGGGGGTGAACAATGAGCAGTTCTTC
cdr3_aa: CASDLRGAGVNNEQFF

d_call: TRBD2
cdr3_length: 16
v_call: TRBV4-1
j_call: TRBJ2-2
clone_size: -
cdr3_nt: TGCGCCAGCAGTTCTTGGCGGGAGGGCCGGTTCGGGGAGCTGTTTTTT
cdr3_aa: CASSSWREGRFGELFF

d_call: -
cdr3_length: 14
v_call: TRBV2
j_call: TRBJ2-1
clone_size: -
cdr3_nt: TGTGCCAGCAGTCAGATGTGGGGCAACAATGAGCAGTTCTTC
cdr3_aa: CASSQMWGNNEQFF

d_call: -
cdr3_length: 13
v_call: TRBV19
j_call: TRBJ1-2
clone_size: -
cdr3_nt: TGTGCCAGTAGTATAGGCAGTAACTATGGCTACACCTTC
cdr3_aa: CASSIGSNYGYTF

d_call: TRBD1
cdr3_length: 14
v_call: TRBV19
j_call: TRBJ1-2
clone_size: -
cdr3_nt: TGTGCCAGTAGGAAGACAGGGGTGACCTATGGCTACACCTTC
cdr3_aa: CASRKTGVTYGYTF

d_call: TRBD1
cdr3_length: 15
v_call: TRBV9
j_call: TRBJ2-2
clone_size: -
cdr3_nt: TGTGCCAGCAGCGTAGGACAGGGGGCAGGCGGGGAGCTGTTTTTT
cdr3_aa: CASSVGQGAGGELFF

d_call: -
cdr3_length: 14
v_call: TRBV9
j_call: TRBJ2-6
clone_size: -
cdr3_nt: TGTGCCAGCAGCTCCGTCGGTGGGGCCAACGTCCTGACTTTC
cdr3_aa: CASSSVGGANVLTF

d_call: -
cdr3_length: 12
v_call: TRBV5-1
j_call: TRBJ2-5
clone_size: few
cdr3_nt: TGCGCCAGCAGCCAAGGGGTCGAGACCCAGTACTTC
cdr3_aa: CASSQGVETQYF

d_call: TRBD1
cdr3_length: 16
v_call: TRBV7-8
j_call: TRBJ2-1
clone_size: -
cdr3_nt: TGTGCCAGCAGCCCAATGGGGACAGGGGGCTACAATGAGCAGTTCTTC
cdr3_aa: CASSPMGTGGYNEQFF

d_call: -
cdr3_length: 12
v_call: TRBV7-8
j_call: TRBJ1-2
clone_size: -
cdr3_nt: TGTGCCAGCAGCTTAAATCGTTATGGCTACACCTTC
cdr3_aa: CASSLNRYGYTF

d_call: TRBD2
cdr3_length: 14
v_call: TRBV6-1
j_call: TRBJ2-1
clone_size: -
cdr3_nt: TGTGCCAGCAGTGGGGAACCGGGACTAGATGAGCAGTTCTTC
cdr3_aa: CASSGEPGLDEQFF

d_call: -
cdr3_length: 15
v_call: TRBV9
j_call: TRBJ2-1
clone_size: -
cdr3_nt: TGTGCCAGCAGCGTAGCTCCTTCCGGGGGCAATGAGCAGTTCTTC
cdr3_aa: CASSVAPSGGNEQFF

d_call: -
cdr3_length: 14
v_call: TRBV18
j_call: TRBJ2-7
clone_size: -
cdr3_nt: TGTGCCAGCTCACCGTGGGACAAATACTACGAGCAGTACTTC
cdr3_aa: CASSPWDKYYEQYF

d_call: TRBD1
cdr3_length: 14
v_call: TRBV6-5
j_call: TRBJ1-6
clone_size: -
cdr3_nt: TGTGCCAGCAGGGGACAGGGAGGAAGCTCACCCCTCCACTTT
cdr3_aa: CASRGQGGSSPLHF

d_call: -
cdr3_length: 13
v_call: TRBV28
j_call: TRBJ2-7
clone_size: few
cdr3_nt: TGTGCCAGCAGTAAGGGGGGGAACTACGAGCAGTACTTC
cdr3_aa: CASSKGGNYEQYF

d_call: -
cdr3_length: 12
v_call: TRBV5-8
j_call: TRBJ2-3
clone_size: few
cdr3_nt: TGTGCCAGCAGCTTGCGGACAGATACGCAGTATTTT
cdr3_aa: CASSLRTDTQYF

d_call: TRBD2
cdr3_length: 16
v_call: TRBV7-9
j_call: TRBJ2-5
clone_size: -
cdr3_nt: TGTGCCAGCAGCCCCCTTAGGGTAGCGGGAGTGGATGAGCAGTACTTC
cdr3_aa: CASSPLRVAGVDEQYF

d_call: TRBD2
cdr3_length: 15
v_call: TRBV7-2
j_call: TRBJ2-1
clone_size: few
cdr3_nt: TGTGCCAGCAGCCCCGGCGGGCTAGCGGGACGGGAGCAGTTCTTC
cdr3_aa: CASSPGGLAGREQFF

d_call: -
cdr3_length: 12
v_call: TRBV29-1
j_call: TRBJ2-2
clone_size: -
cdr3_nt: TGCAGCGTTGAATATCGGGGAGGGGAGCTGTTTTTT
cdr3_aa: CSVEYRGGELFF

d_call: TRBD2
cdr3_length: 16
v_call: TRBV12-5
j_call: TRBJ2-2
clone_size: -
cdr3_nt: TGTGCTAGTGGTTCTGGACTAGTCGGCGCGACCGGGGAGCTGTTTTTT
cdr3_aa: CASGSGLVGATGELFF

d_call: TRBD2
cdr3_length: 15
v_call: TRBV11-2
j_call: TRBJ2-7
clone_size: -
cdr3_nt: TGTGCCAGCAGCCCCGGGACTAGCGGGACCTACGAGCAGTACTTC
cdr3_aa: CASSPGTSGTYEQYF

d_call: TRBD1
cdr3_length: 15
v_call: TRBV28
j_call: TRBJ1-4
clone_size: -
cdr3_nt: TGTGCCAGCAGTTTACCAGGGACAGGGACTGAAAAACTGTTTTTT
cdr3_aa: CASSLPGTGTEKLFF

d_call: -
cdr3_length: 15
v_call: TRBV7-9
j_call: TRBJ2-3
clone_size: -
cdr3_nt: TGTGCCAGCAGCCGAACCACCGGTAGCACAGATACGCAGTATTTT
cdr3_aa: CASSRTTGSTDTQYF

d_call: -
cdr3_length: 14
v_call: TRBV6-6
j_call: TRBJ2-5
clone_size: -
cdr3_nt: TGTGCCAGCAGTTACCCTGACACCCAAGAGACCCAGTACTTC
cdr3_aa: CASSYPDTQETQYF

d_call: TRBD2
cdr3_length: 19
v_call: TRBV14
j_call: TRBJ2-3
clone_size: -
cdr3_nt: TGTGCCAGCAGCCAAGATGGAAGCGGGAGGGCCTTAAGCACAGATACGCAGTATTTT
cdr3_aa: CASSQDGSGRALSTDTQYF

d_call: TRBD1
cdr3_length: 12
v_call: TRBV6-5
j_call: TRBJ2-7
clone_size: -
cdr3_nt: TGTGCCAGCAGTCCCGGGACAGGGGCCCAGTACTTC
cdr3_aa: CASSPGTGAQYF

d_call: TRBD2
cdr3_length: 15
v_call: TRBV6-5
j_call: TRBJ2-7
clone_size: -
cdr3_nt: TGTGCCAGCAGTTACCGGCTAGCGGGAGGATACGAGCAGTACTTC
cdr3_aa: CASSYRLAGGYEQYF

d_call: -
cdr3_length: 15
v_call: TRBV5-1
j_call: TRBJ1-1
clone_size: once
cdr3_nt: TGCGCCAGCAGCCCCGGCGGCGGATACGACACTGAAGCTTTCTTT
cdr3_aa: CASSPGGGYDTEAFF

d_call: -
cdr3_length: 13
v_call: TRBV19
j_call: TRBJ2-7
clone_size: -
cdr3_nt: TGTGCCAGTAGTAGGGACAACTACTACGAGCAGTACTTC
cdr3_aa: CASSRDNYYEQYF

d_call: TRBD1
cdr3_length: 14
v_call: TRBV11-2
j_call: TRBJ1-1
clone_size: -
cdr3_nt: TGTGCCAGCAGCGCCCGACAGGGGAACACTGAAGCTTTCTTT
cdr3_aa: CASSARQGNTEAFF

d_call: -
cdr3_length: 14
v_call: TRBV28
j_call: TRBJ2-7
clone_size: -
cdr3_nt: TGTGCCAGCGATACGACCGGGGACTCCTACGAGCAGTACTTC
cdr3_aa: CASDTTGDSYEQYF

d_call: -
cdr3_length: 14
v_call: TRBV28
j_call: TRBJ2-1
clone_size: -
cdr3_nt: TGTGCCAGCAGTCCCTCAGGTGGAGGGGAAAAGCAGTTCTTC
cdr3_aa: CASSPSGGGEKQFF

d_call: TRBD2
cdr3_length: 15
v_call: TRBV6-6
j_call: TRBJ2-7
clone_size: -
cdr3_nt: TGTGCCAGCAGTTACCAAGGACTAGCGGGAGGCGAGCAGTACTTC
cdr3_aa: CASSYQGLAGGEQYF

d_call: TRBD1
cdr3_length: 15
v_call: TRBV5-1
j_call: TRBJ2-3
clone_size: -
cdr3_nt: TGCGCCAGCAGCTCGGGGACAGGGTCCACAGATACGCAGTATTTT
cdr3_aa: CASSSGTGSTDTQYF

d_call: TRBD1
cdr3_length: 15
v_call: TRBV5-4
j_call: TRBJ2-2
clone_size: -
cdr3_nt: TGTGCCAGCAGCGTGGGACAGGGATGGACCGGGGAGCTGTCTTTT
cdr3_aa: CASSVGQGWTGELSF

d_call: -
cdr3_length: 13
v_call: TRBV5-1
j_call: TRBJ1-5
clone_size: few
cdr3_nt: TGCGCCAGCAGCTTGGACTCCTATCAGCCCCAGCATTTT
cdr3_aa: CASSLDSYQPQHF

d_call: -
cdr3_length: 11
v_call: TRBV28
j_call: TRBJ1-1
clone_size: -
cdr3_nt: TGTGCCAGCAGTCTCCTCACTGAAGCTTTCTTT
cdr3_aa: CASSLLTEAFF

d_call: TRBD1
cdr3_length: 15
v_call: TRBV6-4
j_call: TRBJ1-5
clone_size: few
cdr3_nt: TGTGCCAGATTACACAGGGGCTATAGCAATCAGCCCCAGCATTTT
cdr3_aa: CARLHRGYSNQPQHF